A single T cell receptor (beta chain) is shown here with its context. Its antigen is not known. The data are from a study of CD8+ T cells in alopecia areata. Study information: Twice daily, treated patients received 5 to 10 mg of oral tofacitinib. Affected scalp percentage set treated patients' severity scores.

There are 14 residues in the CDR3. Looked up from germline, CDR1 is GTSNPN and CDR2 is SVGIG (reference sequence). The V and J ends lost 1 base and 4 bases, in that order; junction bases with no gene match: 4. Specified treatment: oral pan-JAK inhibitor, 5-10 mg twice daily. cDNA serving as the sequencing template came from extracted, reverse transcribed RNA. The table came from immunoSEQ multiplex PCR; TCRdb's copy has only in-frame clones and leaves some out. The repertoire holds a few hundred thousand clones, with around two fifths as singletons. Study outcomes and limitations: Among patients, TCR sharing was less clear than in mice, a difference possibly due in part to HLA diversity in the patient population.

Sequenced material: CD4+ T cells sorted from blood, taken between weeks 30 and 35, from a patient treated with tofacitinib. The clonotype was recovered from a human donor with alopecia areata. The V gene is TRBV30, the J gene TRBJ1-3, with 7 bases lining up with TRBD1. Written as DNA, the CDR3 is TGTGCCTGGAGTGAGGGGGCGCGAGGAAACACCATATATTTT. Its protein product is CAWSEGARGNTIYF. The full variable domain, completed using reference TRBV30 and TRBJ1-3, is SQTIHQWPATLVQPVGSPLSLECTVEGTSNPNLYWYRQAAGRGLQLLFYSVGIGQISSEVPQNLSASRPQDRQFILSSKKLLLSDSGFYLCAWSEGARGNTIYFGEGSWLTVV.